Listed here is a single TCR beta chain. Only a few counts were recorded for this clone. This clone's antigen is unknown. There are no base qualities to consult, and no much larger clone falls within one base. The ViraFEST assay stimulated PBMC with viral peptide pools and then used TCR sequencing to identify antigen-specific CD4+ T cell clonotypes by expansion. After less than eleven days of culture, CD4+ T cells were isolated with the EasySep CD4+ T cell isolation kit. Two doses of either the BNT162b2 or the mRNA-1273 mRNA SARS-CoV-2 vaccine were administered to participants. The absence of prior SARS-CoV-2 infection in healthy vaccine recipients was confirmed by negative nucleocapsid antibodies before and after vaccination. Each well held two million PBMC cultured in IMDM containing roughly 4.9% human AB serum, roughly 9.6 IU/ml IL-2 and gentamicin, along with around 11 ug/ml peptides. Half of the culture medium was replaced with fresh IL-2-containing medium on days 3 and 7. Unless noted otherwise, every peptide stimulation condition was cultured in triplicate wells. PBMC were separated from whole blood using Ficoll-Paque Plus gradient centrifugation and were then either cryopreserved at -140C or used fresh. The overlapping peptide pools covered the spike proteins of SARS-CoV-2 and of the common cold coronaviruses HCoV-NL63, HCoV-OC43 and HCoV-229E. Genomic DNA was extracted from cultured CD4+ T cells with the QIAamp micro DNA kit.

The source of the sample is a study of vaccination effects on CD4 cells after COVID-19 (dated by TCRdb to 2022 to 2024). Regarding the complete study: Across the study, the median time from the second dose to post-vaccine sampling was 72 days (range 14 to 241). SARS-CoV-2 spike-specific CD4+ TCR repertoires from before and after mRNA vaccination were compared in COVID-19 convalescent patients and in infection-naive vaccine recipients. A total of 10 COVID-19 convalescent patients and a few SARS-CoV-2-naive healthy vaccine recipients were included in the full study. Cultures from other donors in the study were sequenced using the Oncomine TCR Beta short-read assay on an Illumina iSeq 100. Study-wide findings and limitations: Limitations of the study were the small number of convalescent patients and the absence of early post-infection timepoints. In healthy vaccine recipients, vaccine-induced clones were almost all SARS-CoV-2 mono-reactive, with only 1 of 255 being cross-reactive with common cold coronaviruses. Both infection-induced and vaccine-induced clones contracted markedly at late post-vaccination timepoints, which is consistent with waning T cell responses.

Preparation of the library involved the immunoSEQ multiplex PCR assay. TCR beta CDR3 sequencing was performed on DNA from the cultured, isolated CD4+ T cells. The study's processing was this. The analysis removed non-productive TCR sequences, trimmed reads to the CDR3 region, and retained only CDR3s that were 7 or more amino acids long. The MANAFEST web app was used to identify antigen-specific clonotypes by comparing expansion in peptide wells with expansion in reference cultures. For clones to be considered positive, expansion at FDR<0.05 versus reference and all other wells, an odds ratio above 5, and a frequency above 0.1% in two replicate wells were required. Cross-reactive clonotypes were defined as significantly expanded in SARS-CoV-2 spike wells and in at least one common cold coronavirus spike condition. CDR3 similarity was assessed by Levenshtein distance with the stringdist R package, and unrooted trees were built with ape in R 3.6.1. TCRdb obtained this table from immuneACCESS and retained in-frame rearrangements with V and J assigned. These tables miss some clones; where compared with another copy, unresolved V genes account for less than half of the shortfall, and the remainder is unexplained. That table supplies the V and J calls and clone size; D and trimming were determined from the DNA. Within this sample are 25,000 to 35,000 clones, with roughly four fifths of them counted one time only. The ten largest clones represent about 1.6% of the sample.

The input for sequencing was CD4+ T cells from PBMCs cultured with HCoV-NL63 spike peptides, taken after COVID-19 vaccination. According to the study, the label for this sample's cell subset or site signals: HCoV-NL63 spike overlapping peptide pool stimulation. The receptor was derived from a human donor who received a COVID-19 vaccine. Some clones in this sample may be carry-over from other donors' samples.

The CDR3 reads CASSVHSVETQYF. The DNA is TGTGCCAGCAGTGTTCATTCCGTAGAGACCCAGTACTTC. The chain was built from TRBV2 and TRBJ2-5, with no confident D gene call. V sheds 4 bases and J sheds 4 bases, leaving 10 bases between their ends. The cysteine opens and the phenylalanine closes a CDR3 of 13 amino acids. The only DNA kept is the CDR3, 39 bases in frame from the first base. Reading the germline V gene gives CDR1 SNHLY and CDR2 FYNNEI.